This T cell receptor (beta chain) emerged from a study of T cells after yellow fever vaccination. Study-level information: Fractions low in cell number were prepared with SMART-Seq v4 Ultra Low Input.

The length of the CDR3 is 12 residues. Looked up from germline, CDR1 is SGHRS and CDR2 is YFSETQ. Trimming pared 3 bases from V and 8 bases from J, leaving 11 bases between. Synthesis of TCR cDNA relied on 5'RACE template switching, which attached a universal primer site and UMIs. TCRdb called the 5' RACE reads again in MiXCR, with one record for every CDR3 protein. The sample lists under 200,000 distinct CDR3 sequences; around 7.3% were seen once. Study results and caveats: Abundant bulk-population clonotypes could contaminate the FACS-sorted repertoires.

Points on this clonotype: Its antigen is still unknown.

The sequence came from a man between 18 and 29 years old who received the YFV17D yellow fever vaccine. This specimen consisted of CD4+ T cells sorted from PBMCs, obtained 5 to 6 days after the first yellow fever vaccination. V gene TRBV5-1 combines with J gene TRBJ1-2, with D possibly being TRBD1 (5 bases). The CDR3 coding sequence is TGCGCCAGCAGCTCTCAGGGAGAGGGCTACACCTTC. This translates into CASSSQGEGYTF.